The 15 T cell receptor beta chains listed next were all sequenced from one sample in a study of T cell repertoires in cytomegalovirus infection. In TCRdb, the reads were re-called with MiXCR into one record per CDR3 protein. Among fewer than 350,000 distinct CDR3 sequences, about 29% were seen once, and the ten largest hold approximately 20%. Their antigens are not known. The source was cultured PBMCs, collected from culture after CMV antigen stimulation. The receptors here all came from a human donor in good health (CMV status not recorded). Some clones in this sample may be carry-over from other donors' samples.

CDR3 coding DNA: TGTGCCATCAGTGGAAGGGGGTGGACAGCGAGGGACTCCCCCAGCTACAATGAGCAGTTCTTC. It yields the protein CAISGRGWTARDSPSYNEQFF. The chain combines TRBV10-3 with TRBJ2-1; D possibly matches TRBD1 or TRBD2 (6 bases each). The CDR3 has 21 amino acids. V lost 4 bases to trimming and J lost 3 bases, with 31 bases between them. Germline V gene lookup returns CDR1 ENHRY and CDR2 SYGVKD.

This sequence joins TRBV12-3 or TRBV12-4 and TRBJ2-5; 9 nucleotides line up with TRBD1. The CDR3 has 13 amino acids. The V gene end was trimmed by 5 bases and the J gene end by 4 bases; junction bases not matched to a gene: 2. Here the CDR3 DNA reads TGTGCCAGCAGTACGACAGGGGGAGAGACCCAGTACTTC. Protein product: CASSTTGGETQYF.

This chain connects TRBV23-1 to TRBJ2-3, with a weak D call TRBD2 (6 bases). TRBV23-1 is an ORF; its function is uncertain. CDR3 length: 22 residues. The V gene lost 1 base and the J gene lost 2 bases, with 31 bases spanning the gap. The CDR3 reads CASSQYRKGHRDCHGITDTQYF. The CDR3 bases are TGCGCCAGCAGTCAATATCGCAAAGGCCATCGGGACTGCCATGGAATCACAGATACGCAGTATTTT.

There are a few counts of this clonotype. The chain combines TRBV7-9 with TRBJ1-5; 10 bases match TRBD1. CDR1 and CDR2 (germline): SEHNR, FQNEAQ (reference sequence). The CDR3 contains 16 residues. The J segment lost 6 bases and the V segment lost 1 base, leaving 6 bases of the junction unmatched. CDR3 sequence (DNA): TGTGCCAGCAGCTTAGGAGCCGGGACAGGGGTTCAGCCCCAGCATTTT. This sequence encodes CASSLGAGTGVQPQHF.

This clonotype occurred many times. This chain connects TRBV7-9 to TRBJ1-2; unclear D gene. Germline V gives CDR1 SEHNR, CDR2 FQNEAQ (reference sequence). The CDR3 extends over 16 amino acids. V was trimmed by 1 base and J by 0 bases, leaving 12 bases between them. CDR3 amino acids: CASSLGTPPANYGYTF. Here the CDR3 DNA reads TGTGCCAGCAGCTTAGGTACACCTCCAGCTAACTATGGCTACACCTTC.

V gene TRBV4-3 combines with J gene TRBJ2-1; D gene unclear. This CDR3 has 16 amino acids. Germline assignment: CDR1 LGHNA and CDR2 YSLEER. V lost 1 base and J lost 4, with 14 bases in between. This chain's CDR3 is CASSQVRLVRYNEQFF. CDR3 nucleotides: TGCGCCAGCAGCCAAGTGAGGCTGGTTCGGTACAATGAGCAGTTCTTC.

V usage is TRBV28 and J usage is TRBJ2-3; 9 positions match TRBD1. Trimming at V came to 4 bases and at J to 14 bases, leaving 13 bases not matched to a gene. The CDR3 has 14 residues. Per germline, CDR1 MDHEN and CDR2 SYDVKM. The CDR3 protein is CASSSPGQGPMRYF. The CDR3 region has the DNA TGTGCCAGCAGTTCTCCGGGACAGGGTCCTATGAGGTATTTT.

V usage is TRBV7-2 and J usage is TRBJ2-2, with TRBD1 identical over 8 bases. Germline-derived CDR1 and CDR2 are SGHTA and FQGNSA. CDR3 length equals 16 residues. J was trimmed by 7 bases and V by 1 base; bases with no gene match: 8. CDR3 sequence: CASSLGARGLNGELFF. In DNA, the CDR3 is TGTGCCAGCAGCTTAGGGGCCAGGGGGCTAAACGGGGAGCTGTTTTTT.

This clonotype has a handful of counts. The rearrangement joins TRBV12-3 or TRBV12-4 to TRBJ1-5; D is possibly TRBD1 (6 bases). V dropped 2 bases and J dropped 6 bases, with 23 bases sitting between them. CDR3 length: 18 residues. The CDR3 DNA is TGTGCCAGCAGTTTAATGCTATGGGGACAAGCGTTGTCTCAGCCCCAGCATTTT. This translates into CASSLMLWGQALSQPQHF.

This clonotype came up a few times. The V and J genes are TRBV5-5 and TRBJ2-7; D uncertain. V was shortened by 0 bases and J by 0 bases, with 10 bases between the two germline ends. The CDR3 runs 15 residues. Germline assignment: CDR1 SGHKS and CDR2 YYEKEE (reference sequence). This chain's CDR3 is CASSLGVQSSYEQYF. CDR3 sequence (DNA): TGTGCCAGCAGCTTGGGCGTGCAGAGCTCCTACGAGCAGTACTTC.

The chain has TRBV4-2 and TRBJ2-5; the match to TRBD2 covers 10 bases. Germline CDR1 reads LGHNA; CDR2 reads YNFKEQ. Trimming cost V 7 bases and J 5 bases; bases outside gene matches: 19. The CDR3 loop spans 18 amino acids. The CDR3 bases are TGTGCCAGCAACCGGGATAGCGGGAGGATTTGGGAAGGGGAGACCCAGTACTTC. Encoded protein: CASNRDSGRIWEGETQYF.

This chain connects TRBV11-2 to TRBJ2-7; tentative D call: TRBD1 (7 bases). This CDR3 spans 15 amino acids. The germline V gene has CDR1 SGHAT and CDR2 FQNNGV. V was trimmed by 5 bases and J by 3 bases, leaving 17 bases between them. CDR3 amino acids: CASSPRPQGGYEQYF. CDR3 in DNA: TGTGCCAGCAGCCCCCGGCCGCAGGGGGGCTACGAGCAGTACTTC.

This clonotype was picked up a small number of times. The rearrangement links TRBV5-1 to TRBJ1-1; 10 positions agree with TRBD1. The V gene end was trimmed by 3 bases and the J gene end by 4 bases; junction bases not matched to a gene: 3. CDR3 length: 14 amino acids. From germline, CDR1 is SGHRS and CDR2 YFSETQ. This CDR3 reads CASSWGQGFTEAFF. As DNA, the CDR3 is TGCGCCAGCAGCTGGGGACAGGGGTTCACTGAAGCTTTCTTT.

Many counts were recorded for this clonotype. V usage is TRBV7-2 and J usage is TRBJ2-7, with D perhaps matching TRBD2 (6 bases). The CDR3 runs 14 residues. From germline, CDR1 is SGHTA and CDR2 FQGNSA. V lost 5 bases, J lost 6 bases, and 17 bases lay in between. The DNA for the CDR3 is TGTGCCAGCAGCGGCGGGACGGGAACGGGCGAGCAGTACTTC. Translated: CASSGGTGTGEQYF. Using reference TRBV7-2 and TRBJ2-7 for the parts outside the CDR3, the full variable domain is GAGVSQSPSNKVTEKGKDVELRCDPISGHTALYWYRQSLGQGLEFLIYFQGNSAPDKSGLPSDRFSAERTGGSVSTLTIQRTQQEDSAVYLCASSGGTGTGEQYFGPGTRLTVT.

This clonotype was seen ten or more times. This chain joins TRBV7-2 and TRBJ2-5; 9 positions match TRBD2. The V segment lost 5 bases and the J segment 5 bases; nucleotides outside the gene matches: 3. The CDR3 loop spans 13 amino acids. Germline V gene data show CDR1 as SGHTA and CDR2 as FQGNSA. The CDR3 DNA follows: TGTGCCAGCAGCGGCGGGGGGGACGAGACCCAGTACTTC. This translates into CASSGGGDETQYF.